The 25 T cell receptor beta chains listed next were all sequenced from one sample in a study of a mutant IDH1 vaccine in newly diagnosed glioma. Time point denoted: week 23, last vaccination. Topical imiquimod accompanied each vaccine dose, which consisted of 300 ug of mutant IDH1 20-mer peptide. These receptors are not linked to any known antigen. Profiling relied on immunoSEQ multiplex PCR, and the TCRdb table lists in-frame clones only, not all of them. The repertoire holds about 30,000 clones, around 87% seen once, with around 2.6% in the top ten. Specimen: PBMCs, collected from a glioma patient whose treatment included an IDH1 peptide vaccine. Receptors originate from a man aged 35-49 years with glioma.

The CDR3 DNA reads as TGTGCCAGCAGCTTAGACACACCAGCCGACGAGCAGTACTTC. Residues: CASSLDTPADEQYF. The chain employs TRBV7-2 and TRBJ2-7; D uncertain. CDR3 length equals 14 residues. Deletions cut 1 base from V and 5 bases from J, with 12 bases between. Germline V gene sequence: CDR1 SGHTA, CDR2 FQGNSA.

This chain links TRBV2 with TRBJ2-3; TRBD2 might be the D (5 bases). Deletions cut 4 bases from V and 2 bases from J, with 7 bases between. Germline assignment: CDR1 SNHLY and CDR2 FYNNEI. The CDR3 length is 13 residues. In nucleotides, the CDR3 is TGTGCCAGCAGTGCCGACTACACAGATACGCAGTATTTT. Protein sequence: CASSADYTDTQYF.

V and J are TRBV28 and TRBJ2-7; 7 bases are a match to TRBD2. CDR1 is MDHEN, CDR2 SYDVKM, per germline. Trimming removed 4 bases from V and 3 bases from J; junction bases left unmatched: 12. This CDR3 has 16 amino acids. The CDR3 region is CASSSPGGASGYEQYF. The CDR3 coding sequence is TGTGCCAGCAGTTCGCCCGGTGGGGCTAGCGGCTACGAGCAGTACTTC.

The J gene is TRBJ1-1, the V gene TRBV10-3; D is unresolved. Between the trimmed V and J ends, which lost 0 bases and 7 bases, there was a span of 9 bases. This CDR3 comprises 13 residues. Germline CDR1 and CDR2: ENHRY and SYGVKD. The CDR3 protein is CAISESAGSEAFF. CDR3 DNA: TGTGCCATCAGTGAGTCGGCGGGCAGTGAAGCTTTCTTT.

This clone was observed a single time. The V call is TRBV19, the J call TRBJ2-5; 8 positions agree with TRBD1. The J segment lost 3 bases and the V segment lost 1 base, leaving 4 bases of the junction unmatched. The V gene's germline CDR1 is LNHDA and CDR2 SQIVND (reference sequence). The CDR3 totals 15 residues. CDR3 sequence: CASSIGRGREETQYF. CDR3 sequence (DNA): TGTGCCAGTAGTATAGGCAGGGGGCGGGAAGAGACCCAGTACTTC.

The CDR3 DNA follows: TGTGCCAGCAGCTCCACAGGGGGCACTGAAGCTTTCTTT. The encoded protein is CASSSTGGTEAFF. The J gene is TRBJ1-1, the V gene TRBV5-5; 8 positions agree with TRBD1. This CDR3 is 13 amino acids long. The germline CDR1 and CDR2 sequences are SGHKS and YYEKEE (reference sequence). V shed 3 bases and J 4 bases; nucleotides not matched to a gene: 2.

J is TRBJ1-3 and V is TRBV5-1; the match to TRBD1 covers 7 bases. Trimming at V came to 7 bases and at J to 8 bases, leaving 15 bases not matched to a gene. The CDR3 has 15 residues. CDR1 is SGHRS and CDR2 is YFSETQ in the germline V gene. CDR3 DNA sequence: TGCGCCAGCTCCCTCGACAGGGCCCCCACTCACACCATATATTTT. Its translation is CASSLDRAPTHTIYF.

V and J are TRBV29-1 and TRBJ2-2; 15 bases are shared with TRBD2. CDR1 SQVTM and CDR2 ANQGSEA come from the germline V gene. Germline trimming cut 8 bases from V and 5 bases from J; bases unmatched to any gene: 9. There are 16 residues in the CDR3. The CDR3, as DNA: TGCAGCACAGGAGAGGGACTAGCGGGAGGTACCGGGGAGCTGTTTTTT. This encodes CSTGEGLAGGTGELFF.

The table lists this clone with a count of one. This chain connects TRBV12-5 to TRBJ2-3; a weak D match, TRBD1 (6 bases). V was pared by 1 base and J by 1 base, with 15 bases between. CDR1 is LGHNT, CDR2 FRNRAP, per germline. This CDR3 comprises 17 residues. The CDR3 DNA reads TGTGCTAGTGGTTTGGGCACAGGGTTAGGGGGCACAGATACGCAGTATTTT. This sequence encodes CASGLGTGLGGTDTQYF.

The chain uses TRBV2 and TRBJ2-5; 8 nucleotides line up with TRBD2. Losses at the gene ends were 4 bases for V and 2 bases for J; bases not matched to a gene: 6. CDR1 is SNHLY and CDR2 is FYNNEI in the germline V gene. The CDR3 consists of 15 residues. This CDR3 reads CASSVPSGLQETQYF. The CDR3 DNA follows: TGTGCCAGCAGTGTACCTAGCGGGCTACAAGAGACCCAGTACTTC.

The rearrangement uses TRBV5-4 and TRBJ1-6, with 10 bases identical to TRBD1. J lost 7 bases, V lost 3 bases, and 1 base had no gene match. Germline-derived CDR1 and CDR2 are SGHNT and YYREEE (reference sequence). The CDR3 sequence is 14 residues long. Here the CDR3 reads CASSWDRGNSPLHF. DNA of the CDR3: TGTGCCAGCAGCTGGGACAGGGGCAATTCACCCCTCCACTTT.

The chain recombines TRBV11-2 with TRBJ2-6; 7 positions match TRBD1. The CDR3 is 16 amino acids. The V and J ends lost 3 bases and 3 bases, in that order; junction bases with no gene match: 5. CDR1 is SGHAT and CDR2 is FQNNGV in the germline V gene. In DNA, the CDR3 is TGTGCCAGCAGCTTTAGGGGGCCCCGTGGGGCCAACGTCCTGACTTTC. Translation gives CASSFRGPRGANVLTF.

The sample holds one count of this clone. V is TRBV10-1 and J is TRBJ2-1, with D possibly being TRBD2 (7 bases). Germline values: CDR1 WNHNN, CDR2 SYGVQD (reference sequence). The CDR3 has 15 residues. V was cut by 4 bases and J by 2 bases, with 12 bases left in between. This chain's CDR3 is CASSVGGGPYNEQFF. The DNA for the CDR3 is TGCGCCAGCAGTGTAGGCGGGGGCCCCTACAATGAGCAGTTCTTC.

The chain recombines TRBV5-1 with TRBJ2-5; D is uncertain. Trimming cost V 0 bases and J 4 bases, with 13 bases left between them. The CDR3 runs to 15 residues. Germline V gives CDR1 SGHRS, CDR2 YFSETQ. In DNA, the CDR3 is TGCGCCAGCAGCTTGGCCGCGACCCTCAGAGAGACCCAGTACTTC. This encodes CASSLAATLRETQYF.

The chain employs TRBV4-3 and TRBJ1-1; D unclear. CDR3 length: 14 amino acids. Trimming cost V 0 bases and J 4 bases, with 9 bases left between them. CDR1 and CDR2 from the germline V gene are LGHNA and YSLEER. CDR3 nucleotides: TGCGCCAGCAGCCAAGATTGGGTCGGCACTGAAGCTTTCTTT. Its protein is CASSQDWVGTEAFF.

CDR3 sequence: CASSQRLAVQETQYF. Written as DNA, the CDR3 is TGCGCCAGCAGCCAAAGGCTAGCGGTCCAAGAGACCCAGTACTTC. The rearrangement links TRBV4-3 to TRBJ2-5, with 7 bases fitting TRBD2. After removal of 2 bases from V and 1 base from J, the junction contained 4 bases not matched to a gene. This CDR3 comprises 15 residues. CDR1 and CDR2 (germline): LGHNA, YSLEER.

CDR3 nucleotides: TGTGCCATCAAAAGGGCGGTGGGAGAGGCAGATACGCAGTATTTT. Translation gives CAIKRAVGEADTQYF. J is TRBJ2-3 and V is TRBV10-3; the D gene is possibly TRBD2 (5 bases). Trimming shortened V by 7 bases and J by 4 bases, and 18 bases separated the two germline ends. Per germline, CDR1 ENHRY and CDR2 SYGVKD. This CDR3 is 15 amino acids long.

The chain recombines TRBV7-2 with TRBJ2-5; D is perhaps TRBD1 or TRBD2 (6 bases each). This CDR3 has 16 residues. Trimming removed 6 bases from V and 5 bases from J, with 22 bases in between. In germline, CDR1 is SGHTA, CDR2 FQGNSA. CDR3 nucleotides: TGTGCCAGCAGTTCTCTACGGGGGCAAGGAAGGGAGACCCAGTACTTC. This codes for CASSSLRGQGRETQYF.

This chain joins TRBV11-1 and TRBJ2-1, with 9 bases that match TRBD2. Germline values: CDR1 SGHAT, CDR2 FQDESV (reference sequence). The CDR3 runs to 15 residues. J lost 9 bases, V lost 4 bases, and 10 bases had no gene match. CDR3 region: CASSSTSGPDGEQFF. DNA for the CDR3: TGTGCCAGCAGCTCGACTAGCGGCCCCGACGGTGAGCAGTTCTTC.

This sequence joins TRBV30 and TRBJ2-7; D ambiguous. Germline loops: CDR1 GTSNPN, CDR2 SVGIG (reference sequence). This CDR3 is 15 amino acids long. Deletions cut 3 bases from V and 1 base from J, with 16 bases between. In DNA, the CDR3 is TGTGCCTGGAGCACGGACCTTGTCTCATCCTACGAGCAGTACGTC. Amino acids: CAWSTDLVSSYEQYV.

This clone has only one observation. The chain uses TRBV2 and TRBJ1-5, with TRBD1 matching 9 bases. The CDR3 is made up of 14 amino acids. Germline CDR1 SNHLY, CDR2 FYNNEI. Unmatched junction bases numbered 3, after V lost 5 bases and J lost 4 bases. The CDR3 bases are TGTGCCAGCAGTCCTGACAGGGGGAATCAGCCCCAGCATTTT. Residues: CASSPDRGNQPQHF.

The chain combines TRBV2 with TRBJ1-6; 10 bases match TRBD1. CDR1 and CDR2 from the germline V gene are SNHLY and FYNNEI. V lost 1 base to trimming and J lost 7 bases; unmatched junction nucleotides: 1. There are 15 residues in the CDR3. Here the CDR3 reads CASSEGQGANSPLHF. CDR3 DNA sequence: TGTGCCAGCAGTGAAGGACAGGGGGCGAATTCACCCCTCCACTTT. Together with reference TRBV2 and TRBJ1-6, the CDR3 gives the full variable domain: EPEVTQTPSHQVTQMGQEVILRCVPISNHLYFYWYRQILGQKVEFLVSFYNNEISEKSEIFDDQFSVERPDGSNFTLKIRSTKLEDSAMYFCASSEGQGANSPLHFGNGTRLTVT.

This chain links TRBV7-2 with TRBJ1-2; D may be TRBD1 (5 bases). Germline-derived CDR1 and CDR2 are SGHTA and FQGNSA. V was shortened by 2 bases and J by 4 bases, with 17 bases between the two germline ends. The CDR3 is 16 amino acids. The DNA of the CDR3 is TGTGCCAGCAGCTTACTCATTTGGGGGGTTCCCTATGGCTACACCTTC. This translates into CASSLLIWGVPYGYTF. Drawing the rest from reference TRBV7-2 and TRBJ1-2, the complete variable domain is GAGVSQSPSNKVTEKGKDVELRCDPISGHTALYWYRQSLGQGLEFLIYFQGNSAPDKSGLPSDRFSAERTGGSVSTLTIQRTQQEDSAVYLCASSLLIWGVPYGYTFGSGTRLTVV.

This chain links TRBV5-1 with TRBJ2-7; no clear D gene. The CDR3 runs to 12 residues. Germline V gives CDR1 SGHRS, CDR2 YFSETQ. V was cut by 0 bases and J by 7 bases, with 8 bases left in between. CDR3 sequence reads: CASSLEWGEQYF. The CDR3 DNA reads TGCGCCAGCAGCTTGGAGTGGGGAGAGCAGTACTTC.

This clone was seen only once. The chain has TRBV6-5 and TRBJ1-2, with 9 bases that match TRBD1. The trim removed 2 bases at V and 8 bases at J, leaving 9 bases unmatched. Germline CDR1 is MNHEY and CDR2 is SVGAGI. This CDR3 is built from 15 residues. The CDR3 coding sequence is TGTGCCAGCAGTTACGGCCCGGGACAGGGTAACGGCTACACCTTC. Translated: CASSYGPGQGNGYTF.